Listed below are T cell receptor beta chains from one sample, sequenced in a study of shared clonotypes between healthy human individuals. Clones were read by immunoSEQ multiplex PCR, and TCRdb kept only the in-frame ones, dropping some. The sample holds about 1.1 million clones; more than 75% are singletons and the top ten take approximately 0.5%. Source material: memory CD4+ T cells from PBMCs. All receptors derive from a man in his late teens or twenties in good health. Some clones in this sample may be carry-over from other donors' samples. Each CDR3 is given with its conserved first and last residue. D genes are given only for firm matches. Expanded clones get a size class; other rows say once, few or many, or leave the size out.

j_gene	v_gene	d_gene	abundance	CDR3nt	CDR3aa
TRBJ2-5	TRBV29-1	TRBD2	once	TGCAGCGTTAGGCAGGGAGGGGAGACCCAGTACTTC	CSVRQGGETQYF
TRBJ2-5	TRBV27	.	.	TGTGCCAGCAGGGACCAAGAGACCCAGTACTTC	CASRDQETQYF
TRBJ1-1	TRBV5-1	.	.	TGCGCCAGCAGCATCGAAAGTCTGAACACTGAAGCTTTCTTT	CASSIESLNTEAFF
TRBJ2-3	TRBV11-2	.	.	TGTGCCAGCAGCTTAGGAGGAGGGCCAGATACGCAGTATTTT	CASSLGGGPDTQYF
TRBJ2-1	TRBV18	.	.	TGTGCCAGCTCACCAGATTTGGCTCCTGTTGGTGAGCAGTTCTTC	CASSPDLAPVGEQFF
TRBJ2-1	TRBV18	.	.	TGTGCCAGCTCACCCAACAGGGAATCCTCCGATGAGCAGTTCTTC	CASSPNRESSDEQFF
TRBJ2-5	TRBV5-1	.	.	TGCGCCAGCAGCACCGGCCAGATCACGGAGACCCAGTACTTC	CASSTGQITETQYF
TRBJ2-1	TRBV2	.	.	TGTGCCAGCAGCCTCCGGCCCTCCTACAATGAGCAGTTCTTC	CASSLRPSYNEQFF
TRBJ1-2	TRBV21-1	.	.	TGTGCCAGCAGCAAACAGGGAAACTATGGCTACACCTTC	CASSKQGNYGYTF
TRBJ2-2	TRBV7-6	.	.	TGTGCCAGCAGCTTAGGAGGTCGTAGTTCGAACACCGGGGAGCTGTTTTTT	CASSLGGRSSNTGELFF
TRBJ1-2	TRBV29-1	TRBD1	.	TGCAGCGTGGACAGGACAGGGACTAACTATGGCTACACCTTC	CSVDRTGTNYGYTF
TRBJ2-3	TRBV2	TRBD2	.	TGTGCCAGCAAGTCTAGCGGGAGAGCAGATACGCAGTATTTT	CASKSSGRADTQYF
TRBJ2-2	TRBV5-1	.	.	TGCGCCAGCAGCTTGCTACAGGGGAACACCGGGGAGCTGTTTTTT	CASSLLQGNTGELFF
TRBJ2-1	TRBV28	TRBD2	.	TGTGCCAGCAGTTTCTGGCGGGTAGCGGGAGGAGAGGACAATGAGCAGTTCTTC	CASSFWRVAGGEDNEQFF
TRBJ2-3	TRBV29-1	.	.	TGCAGCGTTGAACAGGGGTCAAATACGCAGTATTTT	CSVEQGSNTQYF
TRBJ2-7	TRBV7-8	.	.	TGTGCCAGCAGTCGAACCTCGGTCTACTCCTACGAGCAGTACTTC	CASSRTSVYSYEQYF
TRBJ2-2	TRBV6-4	TRBD1	.	TGTGCCAGCAGTGACTCATACAGGGGAACCGGGGAGCTGTTTTTT	CASSDSYRGTGELFF
TRBJ2-3	TRBV9	.	.	TGTGCCAGCAGCCTTGGTGGACTATCTGGAACCTCGGATACGCAGTATTTT	CASSLGGLSGTSDTQYF
TRBJ2-1	TRBV4-3	TRBD1	.	TGCGCCAGCAGCCTCGAATGGACAGGCTCCTACAATGAGCAGTTCTTC	CASSLEWTGSYNEQFF
TRBJ2-5	TRBV19	.	.	TGTGCCAGTAGTATCTCATCAGAGACCCAGTACTTC	CASSISSETQYF
TRBJ1-1	TRBV27	.	.	TGTGCCAGCAGTCTTACCGGGGCGAAGAACACTGAAGCTTTCTTT	CASSLTGAKNTEAFF
TRBJ2-5	TRBV28	.	.	TGTGCCAGCAGTTTAGGTTCATGGGAGACCCAGTACTTC	CASSLGSWETQYF
TRBJ2-1	TRBV5-1	TRBD2	many	TGCGCCAGCAGCTTGAATAACGGGGGGAATGAGCAGTTCTTC	CASSLNNGGNEQFF
TRBJ2-5	TRBV18	.	few	TGTGCCAGCTCAATCGGCCGGGATACCCGAGAGACCCAGTACTTC	CASSIGRDTRETQYF
TRBJ2-3	TRBV5-1	TRBD2	once	TGCGCCAGCAGCTCCCCCCGAGCGGGAGGGCCGCAAGATACGCAGTATTTT	CASSSPRAGGPQDTQYF
TRBJ2-1	TRBV6-6	.	.	TGTGCCACCAGGGGTAGCGGTTACAATGAGCAGTTCTTC	CATRGSGYNEQFF